Included here is one TCR beta chain sequence, with context. The sample originates from a study of blood T cell repertoires in COVID-19. Study overall: Acute and convalescent COVID-19 specimens originated in the United States, Italy and Spain. Sources were T cells, B-cell-depleted T cells, or PBMCs; the material itself was cDNA or gDNA.

How the authors handled the data: Reference gene primers were amplified, and this amplification served to estimate nucleated cell counts. Data came from immunoSEQ multiplex PCR; TCRdb stores just in-frame clones and leaves some out. For V, J and clone size, that table is used; D and trimming come from the DNA. The repertoire holds about 190,000 clones, with 70% to 90% as singletons. Looked up from germline, CDR1 is SGDLS and CDR2 is YYNGEE. The V end lost 2 bases, the J end lost 3 bases, and 12 bases lay between the germline ends. This CDR3 is 15 amino acids long. Sequenced: peripheral blood. This chain uses TRBV9 with TRBJ2-1; no reliable D call. This sequence was found in a woman between 65 and 79 years old with active or convalescent COVID-19. The CDR3 DNA follows: TGTGCCAGCAGCGTCAGTCTCCTTGGCTACAATGAGCAGTTCTTC. Its protein is CASSVSLLGYNEQFF.